Listed below are T cell receptor beta chains from one sample, sequenced in a study of T-cell memory formation after mild COVID-19. Using its own MiXCR run on the 5' RACE reads, TCRdb lists one record per CDR3 protein. This sample yields 350,000 to 450,000 distinct CDR3 sequences, of which 20% are seen a single time; about 8.8% belongs to the top ten. Sequencing input: PBMCs or a T cell subset sorted from them (not recorded which). The receptor source for this set is an adult woman who had mild COVID-19 (a few samples of this study predate the infection). Cell type and time point are not known. Both conserved end residues are part of each CDR3. A D gene is named only where the DNA matches it firmly. A clone size is listed for some rows: how often the clone was seen (once, few, many), or a class if it is expanded.

clone size,V gene,D gene,J gene,CDR3 protein
once,TRBV28,NA,TRBJ2-1,CATLGNNEQFF
many,TRBV24-1,NA,TRBJ2-5,CATSDRWERQETQYF
NA,TRBV15,TRBD2,TRBJ2-5,CATSRDLLAGGPGTQYF
few,TRBV6-2/TRBV6-3,NA,TRBJ1-5,CASSAGANQPQHF
NA,TRBV5-1,NA,TRBJ1-3,CASSLDSTGNTIYF
NA,TRBV5-6,NA,TRBJ1-5,CASSLGGLYSNQPQHF
NA,TRBV9,NA,TRBJ2-7,CASNPGPDYEQYF
few,TRBV7-8,TRBD1,TRBJ1-2,CASSLSSGQRSYGYTF
NA,TRBV5-1,NA,TRBJ2-7,CATKSGSHSYEQYF
NA,TRBV20-1,NA,TRBJ2-3,CSARKGTDTQYF
few,TRBV20-1,TRBD1,TRBJ1-1,CSASPGTGGEAFF
NA,TRBV5-1,NA,TRBJ2-3,CASSSRYTDTQYF
few,TRBV6-2/TRBV6-3,TRBD1,TRBJ1-2,CASSYGPTGEDEDGYTF
many,TRBV19,TRBD1,TRBJ1-1,CASSIQGAFEAFF
NA,TRBV7-9,NA,TRBJ1-1,CASSLLVLGENTEAFF
few,TRBV30,NA,TRBJ2-2,CAWRTQQGGPGELFF
few,TRBV9,TRBD2,TRBJ2-7,CASSVGLAPSYEQYF
NA,TRBV18,TRBD1,TRBJ1-5,CASSPDTGGGNQPQHF
NA,TRBV7-8,NA,TRBJ2-1,CASSPSPPRGNEQFF
NA,TRBV6-6,TRBD2,TRBJ2-7,CASSYSTSASYEQYF
many,TRBV7-2,NA,TRBJ2-1,CATVAGWYEQFF
few,TRBV12-3/TRBV12-4,TRBD2,TRBJ2-1,CASSLLAGVREQFF
many,TRBV7-9,NA,TRBJ2-3,CASSSDTQYF
few,TRBV7-8,NA,TRBJ2-7,CASSRMEEQYF
few,TRBV5-5,NA,TRBJ2-5,CASSPNLETQYF
many,TRBV27,NA,TRBJ2-1,CASSKTPSGDEQFF
NA,TRBV19,TRBD2,TRBJ2-7,CASSTQAGGPSYEQYF